This entry describes one T cell receptor beta chain. The germline V gene encodes CDR1 MNHEY and CDR2 SVGAGI. The germline V and J ends were trimmed by 2 bases and 9 bases, with 17 bases remaining between them. CDR3 size: 14 residues. Generated by immunoSEQ multiplex PCR, the TCRdb table keeps only in-frame clones and is missing some. Of about 200,000 clones in the sample, 80% to 90% are singletons; the top ten hold less than 15%. These data originate in a study of blood T cell repertoires in COVID-19. As for the study in general: The United States, Italy and Spain supplied acute and convalescent COVID-19 samples. In each case, the material was cDNA or gDNA derived from T cells, B-cell-depleted T cells, or PBMCs.

The chain has TRBV6-5 and TRBJ2-7; D gene ambiguous. The origin of this receptor is a human donor in a cohort sampled during active COVID-19. Sequenced: peripheral blood. Here the CDR3 DNA reads TGTGCCAGCAGTTACGACGGATCGAGGAGAGGGCAGTACTTC. It encodes CASSYDGSRRGQYF.